The T cell receptor beta chain under discussion was sequenced for a study of shared clonotypes between healthy human individuals. The authors split each subset's genomic DNA evenly across several immunoSEQ plates. TCRdb's table, derived via immunoSEQ multiplex PCR, lists solely in-frame clones and lacks some. The table records approximately 1.4 million clones, approximately 98% of them present only once. This CDR3 has 12 residues. V gave up 7 bases and J gave up 2 bases, with 8 bases separating them. Germline loops: CDR1 ENHRY, CDR2 SYGVKD. Study-wide points: Clonotypes that were shared across a few donors made up roughly 5% of naive CD4 clonotypes.

Notes on this clone: Its antigen remains unidentified.

This clonotype was obtained from a man aged 30 to 45 in good health. V gene TRBV10-3 combines with J gene TRBJ2-5; D is unresolved. The specimen was naive CD4+ T cells sorted from blood. Subset in this sample: CD45RA+ positively selected. The CDR3 loop is CAITTKQETQYF. The CDR3 DNA reads as TGTGCCATCACGACGAAGCAAGAGACCCAGTACTTC.